A single sample gave rise to the 14 T cell receptor beta chains below, sequenced in a study of blood T cell repertoires in COVID-19. Data came from immunoSEQ multiplex PCR; TCRdb stores just in-frame clones and leaves some out. This sample has 300,000 to 400,000 clones, with more than 75% found just once. The sequenced material came from PBMCs or T cells enriched from blood (not recorded which). All receptors derive from a woman aged 18-29 years who had recovered from COVID-19.

This clone came up once. The V and J genes are TRBV11-1 and TRBJ1-5; no definite D call. CDR3 length: 13 residues. CDR1 and CDR2 (germline): SGHAT, FQDESV (reference sequence). The V and J ends lost 5 bases and 0 bases respectively, with 5 bases between them. The CDR3 nucleotides read TGTGCCAGCAGCCGAGATAGCAATCAGCCCCAGCATTTT. Encoded protein: CASSRDSNQPQHF.

This chain links TRBV11-3 with TRBJ2-7; D may be TRBD1 (6 bases). The CDR3 contains 14 residues. Germline V gene data show CDR1 as SGHNT and CDR2 as YENEEA. Between the trimmed V and J ends, which lost 5 bases and 2 bases, there was a span of 13 bases. The CDR3 DNA reads TGTGCCAGCAGCCCAGGGACAACCGCCTACGAGCAGTACTTC. Translation: CASSPGTTAYEQYF.

V gene TRBV5-1 combines with J gene TRBJ2-7, with D possibly being TRBD2 (5 bases). From germline, CDR1 is SGHRS and CDR2 YFSETQ. This CDR3 contains 15 residues. V was cut by 4 bases and J by 7 bases, with 21 bases left in between. The chain's CDR3 is CASSLARTGPREQYF. The CDR3 DNA sequence: TGCGCCAGCAGCCTCGCAAGGACTGGCCCTCGGGAGCAGTACTTC.

CDR3 in amino acids: CASRRGQAYTEAFF. DNA for the CDR3: TGTGCCAGCAGGCGCGGACAGGCTTACACTGAAGCTTTCTTT. The chain uses TRBV13 and TRBJ1-1, with 7 bases matching TRBD1. The CDR3 has 14 amino acids. V gave up 6 bases and J gave up 3 bases; unmatched junction bases: 7. CDR1 and CDR2 (germline): PRHDT, FYEKMQ (reference sequence).

Regarding this clone: A clone one base away is much larger, so this may be a read error. The V call is TRBV9, the J call TRBJ2-7; 10 nucleotides match TRBD1. With 4 bases clipped from V and 3 bases from J, the junction kept 4 bases outside the gene matches. The CDR3 is 14 amino acids. CDR1 SGDLS and CDR2 YYNGEE come from the germline V gene. The CDR3 loop is CASSSGTGVYEQYF. CDR3 nucleotide sequence: TGTGCCAGCAGCTCCGGGACAGGGGTCTACGAGCAGTACTTC.

DNA for the CDR3: TGTGCCAGCAGTCCAAACACAGGGGGCTTCGGCGAGCAGTACTTC. Translating gives CASSPNTGGFGEQYF. This chain uses TRBV6-5 with TRBJ2-7; the match to TRBD1 covers 9 bases. Trimming at V came to 5 bases and at J to 6 bases, leaving 11 bases not matched to a gene. The CDR3 is made up of 15 amino acids. The germline CDR1 and CDR2 sequences are MNHEY and SVGAGI.

The chain is built from TRBV30 and TRBJ2-1; unclear D gene. From germline, CDR1 is GTSNPN and CDR2 SVGIG (reference sequence). This CDR3 is built from 13 residues. V lost 0 bases, J lost 4 bases, and 7 bases lay in between. The CDR3 protein is CAWSVLPYNEQFF. The CDR3 region has the DNA TGTGCCTGGAGTGTACTACCTTACAATGAGCAGTTCTTC.

This clone showed up just once. The gene calls are TRBV4-1 and TRBJ1-2; possible D gene TRBD1, 6 bases. The CDR3 is 15 residues long. Germline V gene lookup returns CDR1 MGHRA and CDR2 YSYEKL. Trimming removed 0 bases at V and 6 bases at J, with 14 bases between. CDR3 DNA sequence: TGCGCCAGCAGCCAAGAGGGCGGCGGGGGCGATGGCTACACCTTC. This encodes CASSQEGGGGDGYTF.

The chain uses TRBV9 and TRBJ2-2; the D gene is possibly TRBD2 (5 bases). The germline V and J ends were trimmed by 2 bases and 3 bases, with 8 bases remaining between them. The CDR3 sequence is 14 residues long. The germline V gene encodes CDR1 SGDLS and CDR2 YYNGEE. CDR3 DNA sequence: TGTGCCAGCAGCGTCCCCGGGGACACCGGGGAGCTGTTTTTT. Encoded protein: CASSVPGDTGELFF.

This clone was detected a few times. This chain connects TRBV18 to TRBJ1-2; 9 bases fit TRBD1. The ends lost 1 base at V and 3 bases at J; junction bases unmatched: 12. There are 18 residues in the CDR3. Germline CDR1 reads KGHSH; CDR2 reads LQKENI. CDR3 residues: CASSPQQGARRLDYGYTF. The CDR3 region has the DNA TGTGCCAGCTCACCACAACAGGGGGCACGACGTTTAGACTATGGCTACACCTTC.

This sequence joins TRBV2 and TRBJ2-7; 7 nucleotides match TRBD1. Germline CDR1 reads SNHLY; CDR2 reads FYNNEI. The length of the CDR3 is 14 residues. With V trimmed by 4 bases and J by 6 bases, 9 bases remained unmatched. The chain's CDR3 is CASSGDSTRGEQYF. The CDR3 DNA is TGTGCCAGCAGTGGGGACAGTACGAGGGGCGAGCAGTACTTC.

The rearrangement links TRBV7-9 to TRBJ2-2, with unresolved D. V was trimmed by 3 bases and J by 4 bases, leaving 12 bases between them. Germline V CDR1 and CDR2: SEHNR, FQNEAQ (reference sequence). This CDR3 is built from 15 residues. The CDR3 is CASSLSLSSTGELFF. The CDR3 DNA sequence: TGTGCCAGCAGCTTGAGTCTGTCGAGCACCGGGGAGCTGTTTTTT.

The V call is TRBV29-1, the J call TRBJ2-3; 9 bases are a match to TRBD2. The CDR3 contains 14 residues. Trimming removed 6 bases from V and 0 bases from J; junction bases left unmatched: 4. Germline V gene data show CDR1 as SQVTM and CDR2 as ANQGSEA. The CDR3 nucleotides read TGCAGCGTCAGCGGGGGGAGTAGCACAGATACGCAGTATTTT. It encodes CSVSGGSSTDTQYF.

The table lists this clone with a count of one. The chain is built from TRBV7-9 and TRBJ1-1; D is possibly TRBD1 (6 bases). CDR3 length: 15 residues. Trimming removed 5 bases at V and 5 bases at J, with 18 bases between. Germline V CDR1 and CDR2: SEHNR, FQNEAQ (reference sequence). The CDR3 region is CASSQIQGYVTEAFF. The CDR3 DNA is TGTGCCAGCAGCCAAATACAGGGTTATGTGACTGAAGCTTTCTTT. Based on the CDR3 plus reference TRBV7-9 and TRBJ1-1, the full variable domain is DTGVSQNPRHKITKRGQNVTFRCDPISEHNRLYWYRQTLGQGPEFLTYFQNEAQLEKSRLLSDRFSAERPKGSFSTLEIQRTEQGDSAMYLCASSQIQGYVTEAFFGQGTRLTVV.